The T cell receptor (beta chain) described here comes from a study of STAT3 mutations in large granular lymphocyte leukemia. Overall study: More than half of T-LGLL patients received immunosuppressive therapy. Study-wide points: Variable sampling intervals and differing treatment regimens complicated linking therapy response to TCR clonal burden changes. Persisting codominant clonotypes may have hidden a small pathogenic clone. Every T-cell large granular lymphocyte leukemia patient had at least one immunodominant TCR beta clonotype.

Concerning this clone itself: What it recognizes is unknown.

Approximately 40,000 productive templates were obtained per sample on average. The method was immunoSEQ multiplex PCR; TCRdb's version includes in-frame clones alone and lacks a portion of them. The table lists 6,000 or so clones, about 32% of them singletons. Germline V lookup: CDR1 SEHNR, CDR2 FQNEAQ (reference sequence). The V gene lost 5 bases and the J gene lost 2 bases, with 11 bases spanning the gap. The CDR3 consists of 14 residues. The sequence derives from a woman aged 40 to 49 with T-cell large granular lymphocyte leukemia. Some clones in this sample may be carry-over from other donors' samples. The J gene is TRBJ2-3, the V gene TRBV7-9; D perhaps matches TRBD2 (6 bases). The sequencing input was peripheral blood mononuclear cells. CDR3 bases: TGTGCCAGCAGCCAAATAGCGGACACAGATACGCAGTATTTT. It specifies CASSQIADTDTQYF.